The clone carrying this TCR beta chain was seen a handful of times. What it recognizes is unknown. This entry comes from a study of CD8 T cells in ankylosing spondylitis. The CDR3 length is 17 residues. Trimming at V came to 0 bases and at J to 3 bases, leaving 11 bases not matched to a gene. Per germline, CDR1 DFQATT and CDR2 SNEGSKA (reference sequence). A quantitative 5'-RACE method, one with molecular barcodes, was used to make TCR beta libraries. Using its own MiXCR run on the 5' RACE reads, TCRdb lists one record per CDR3 protein. There are about 500,000 distinct CDR3 sequences in the sample; roughly 13% occur only once, and over 6.5% lies in the top ten. Study-wide points: In ankylosing spondylitis patients, matched synovial fluid reportedly showed significant enrichment of disease-linked clones. Ankylosing spondylitis blood appeared to be characterized by a TCR beta motif of fewer than ten highly homologous variants. With a CD8+ phenotype, disease-linked clones were relatively rare in peripheral blood.

V gene TRBV20-1 combines with J gene TRBJ2-5; 9 nucleotides match TRBD1. Sequencing was done on a sample of blood, either unsorted or a sorted T cell fraction (not recorded which). This receptor was identified in a male donor with ankylosing spondylitis. The CDR3 sequence is CSARDARRTGVEETQYF. The CDR3 DNA sequence: TGCAGTGCTAGAGACGCCCGGAGGACAGGGGTGGAAGAGACCCAGTACTTC.